This T cell receptor (beta chain) was documented in a study of long-term antiretroviral therapy in people with HIV. General study findings and limits: Diversity measured after ART increased yet remained under transplant donor controls.

Turning to this clone: Its antigen remains unidentified.

Samples were assayed with immunoSEQ v3.0 at survey level. Method: immunoSEQ multiplex PCR; TCRdb's copy keeps in-frame clones and lacks some. The sample has about 35,000 clones, roughly 80% seen once; the top ten hold 7.1%. Trimming at V came to 6 bases and at J to 4 bases, leaving 9 bases not matched to a gene. Germline V gives CDR1 SGHVS, CDR2 FQNEAQ. This CDR3 comprises 16 residues. This sequence was found in a woman in her forties or fifties with HIV. The V and J genes are TRBV7-8 and TRBJ2-3, with 11 bases lining up with TRBD1. Specimen: unsorted PBMCs, collected 2 years after starting antiretroviral therapy. CDR3 sequence: CASSFYRDRGADTQYF. The CDR3 DNA reads TGTGCCAGCAGTTTTTACCGGGACAGGGGGGCAGATACGCAGTATTTT.